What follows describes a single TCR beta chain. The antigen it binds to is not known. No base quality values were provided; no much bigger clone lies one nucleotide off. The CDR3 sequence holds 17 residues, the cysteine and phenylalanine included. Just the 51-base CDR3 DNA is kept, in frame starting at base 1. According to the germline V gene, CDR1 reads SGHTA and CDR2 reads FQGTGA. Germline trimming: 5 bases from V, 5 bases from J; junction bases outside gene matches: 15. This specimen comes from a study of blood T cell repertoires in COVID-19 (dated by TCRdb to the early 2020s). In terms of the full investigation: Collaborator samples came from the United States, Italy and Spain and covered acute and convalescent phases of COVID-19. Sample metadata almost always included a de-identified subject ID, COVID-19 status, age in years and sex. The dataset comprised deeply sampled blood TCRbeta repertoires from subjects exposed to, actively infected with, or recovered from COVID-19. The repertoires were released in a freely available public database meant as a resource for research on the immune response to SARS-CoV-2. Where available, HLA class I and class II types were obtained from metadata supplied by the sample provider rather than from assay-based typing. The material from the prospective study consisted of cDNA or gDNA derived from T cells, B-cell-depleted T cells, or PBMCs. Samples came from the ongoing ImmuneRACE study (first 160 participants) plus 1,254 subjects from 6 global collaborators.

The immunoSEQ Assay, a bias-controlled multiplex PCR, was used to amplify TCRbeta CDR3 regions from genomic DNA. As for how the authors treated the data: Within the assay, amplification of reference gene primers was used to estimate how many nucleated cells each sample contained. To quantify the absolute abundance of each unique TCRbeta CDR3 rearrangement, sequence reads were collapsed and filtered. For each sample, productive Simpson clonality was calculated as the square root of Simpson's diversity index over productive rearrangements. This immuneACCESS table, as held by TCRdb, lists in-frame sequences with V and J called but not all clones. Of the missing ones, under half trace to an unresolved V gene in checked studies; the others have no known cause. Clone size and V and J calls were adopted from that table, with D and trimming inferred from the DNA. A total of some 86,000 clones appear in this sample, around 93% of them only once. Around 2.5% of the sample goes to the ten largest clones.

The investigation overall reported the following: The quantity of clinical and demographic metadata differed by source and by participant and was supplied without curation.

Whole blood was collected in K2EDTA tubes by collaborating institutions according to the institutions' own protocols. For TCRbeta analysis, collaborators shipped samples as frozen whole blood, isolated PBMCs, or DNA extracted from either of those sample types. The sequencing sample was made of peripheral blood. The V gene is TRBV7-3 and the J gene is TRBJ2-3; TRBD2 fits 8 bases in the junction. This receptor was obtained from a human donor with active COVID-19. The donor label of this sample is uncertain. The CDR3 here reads CASSRHSTGTRRDTQYF. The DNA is TGTGCCAGCAGCCGACACTCCACCGGGACTAGGCGAGATACGCAGTATTTT.